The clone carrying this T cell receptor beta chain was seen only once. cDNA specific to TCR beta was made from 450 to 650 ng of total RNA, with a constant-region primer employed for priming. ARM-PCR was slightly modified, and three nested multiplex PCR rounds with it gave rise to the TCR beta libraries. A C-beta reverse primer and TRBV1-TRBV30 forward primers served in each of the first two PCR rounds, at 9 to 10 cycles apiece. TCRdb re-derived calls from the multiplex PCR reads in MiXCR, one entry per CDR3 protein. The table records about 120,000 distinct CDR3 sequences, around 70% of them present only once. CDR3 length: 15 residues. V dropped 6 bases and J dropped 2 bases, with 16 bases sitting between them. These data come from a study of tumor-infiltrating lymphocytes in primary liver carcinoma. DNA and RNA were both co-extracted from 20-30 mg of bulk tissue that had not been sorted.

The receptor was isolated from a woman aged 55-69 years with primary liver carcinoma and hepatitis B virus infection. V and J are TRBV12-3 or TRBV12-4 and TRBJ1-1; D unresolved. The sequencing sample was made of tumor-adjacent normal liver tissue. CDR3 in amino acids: CASRLSSGRNTEAFF. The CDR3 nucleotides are TGTGCCAGCAGGTTAAGCTCAGGCCGAAACACTGAAGCTTTCTTT.